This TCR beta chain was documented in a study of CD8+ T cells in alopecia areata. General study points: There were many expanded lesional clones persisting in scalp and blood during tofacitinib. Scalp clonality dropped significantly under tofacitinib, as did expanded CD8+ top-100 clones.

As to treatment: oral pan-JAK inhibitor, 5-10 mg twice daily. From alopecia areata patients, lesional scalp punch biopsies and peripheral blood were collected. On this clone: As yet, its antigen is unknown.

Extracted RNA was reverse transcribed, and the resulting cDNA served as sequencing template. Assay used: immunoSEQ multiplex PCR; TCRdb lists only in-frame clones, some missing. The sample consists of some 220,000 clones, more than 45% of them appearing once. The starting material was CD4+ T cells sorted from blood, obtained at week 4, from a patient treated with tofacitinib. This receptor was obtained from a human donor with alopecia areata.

The CDR3 bases are TGTGCCAGCAGCGTAGAGGGGAGGGGCGAGTCACCCCTCCACTTT. Protein: CASSVEGRGESPLHF. The V and J genes are TRBV9 and TRBJ1-6; the D gene is possibly TRBD1 (5 bases). With 0 bases removed from V and 10 bases from J, the gap between germline ends came to 14 bases. Germline loops: CDR1 SGDLS, CDR2 YYNGEE. There are 15 residues in the CDR3.